These T cell receptor beta chains were read from a single sample in a study of OX40 agonist ivuxolimab in advanced cancers. Clones were read by immunoSEQ multiplex PCR, and TCRdb kept only the in-frame ones, dropping some. Among around 72,000 clones listed, roughly 88% were seen once. The sequencing here drew on CD4+ or CD8+ T cells sorted from blood, taken in a trial of the OX40 agonist ivuxolimab. Receptors were obtained from an adult with an advanced solid tumor such as melanoma, head and neck, liver or kidney cancer. CDR3s include the opening cysteine and the closing phenylalanine or tryptophan. The D gene is left open where the match is weak. Part of the rows lack a size; the others show once, few, many or a class for expanded clones.

length: 14
D: TRBD1
J: TRBJ1-6
size: .
V: TRBV7-2
DNA: TGTGCCAGCAGCTACCGGGACAGGAATTCACCCCTCCACTTT
CDR3: CASSYRDRNSPLHF

length: 13
D: .
J: TRBJ1-1
size: .
V: TRBV29-1
DNA: TGCAGCTCCACTCGGGGCATCGTCTCTGAAGCTTTCTTT
CDR3: CSSTRGIVSEAFF

length: 12
D: .
J: TRBJ2-7
size: few
V: TRBV5-6
DNA: TGTGCCAGCACTAGGGAACCGGGGGAGCAGTACTTC
CDR3: CASTREPGEQYF

length: 15
D: .
J: TRBJ1-2
size: .
V: TRBV7-9
DNA: TGTGCCAGCAGCTTCCTTTTGGGGGGATCTTATGGCTACACCTTC
CDR3: CASSFLLGGSYGYTF

length: 13
D: .
J: TRBJ2-5
size: .
V: TRBV5-4
DNA: TGTGCCAGCAGCTCCTCCGGGGCGGAGACCCAGTACTTC
CDR3: CASSSSGAETQYF

length: 15
D: TRBD1
J: TRBJ1-4
size: .
V: TRBV10-3
DNA: TGTGCCATCAGTGCTCGACAGGGATCATATGAAAAACTGTTTTTT
CDR3: CAISARQGSYEKLFF

length: 12
D: .
J: TRBJ1-6
size: .
V: TRBV29-1
DNA: TGCAGCGTTGGAGGGGGAGAATCACCCCTCCACTTT
CDR3: CSVGGGESPLHF

length: 14
D: .
J: TRBJ1-5
size: .
V: TRBV6-4
DNA: TGTGCCAGCAGTGCAGAGTCGGGGGATCAGCCCCAGCATTTT
CDR3: CASSAESGDQPQHF

length: 14
D: TRBD2
J: TRBJ2-7
size: .
V: TRBV7-6
DNA: TGTGCCAGCAGCTTAGAATGGCAGGGAGGGGAGCAGTACTTC
CDR3: CASSLEWQGGEQYF

length: 13
D: .
J: TRBJ2-3
size: .
V: TRBV9
DNA: TGTGCCAGCAGCGTAGGCCACACAGATACGCAGTATTTT
CDR3: CASSVGHTDTQYF